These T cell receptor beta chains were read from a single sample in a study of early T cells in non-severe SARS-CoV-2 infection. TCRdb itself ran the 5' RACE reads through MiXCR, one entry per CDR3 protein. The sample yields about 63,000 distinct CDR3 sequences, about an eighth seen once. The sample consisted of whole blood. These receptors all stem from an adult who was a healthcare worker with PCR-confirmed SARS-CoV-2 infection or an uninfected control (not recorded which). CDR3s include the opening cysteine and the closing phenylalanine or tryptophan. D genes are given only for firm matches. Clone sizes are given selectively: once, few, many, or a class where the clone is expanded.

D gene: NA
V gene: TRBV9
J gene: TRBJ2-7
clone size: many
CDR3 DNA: TGTGCCAGCAGCCCCGGGGGTCGTGACGAGCAGTACTTC
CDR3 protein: CASSPGGRDEQYF

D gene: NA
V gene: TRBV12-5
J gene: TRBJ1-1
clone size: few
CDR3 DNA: TGTGCTAGTGGTTTGGGTAGGGACACTGAAGCTTTCTTT
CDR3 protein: CASGLGRDTEAFF

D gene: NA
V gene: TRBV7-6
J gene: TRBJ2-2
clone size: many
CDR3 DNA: TGTGCCAGCAGCTTAGGGTGGGGCGTCCAGGCCGGGGAGCTGTTTTTT
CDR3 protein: CASSLGWGVQAGELFF

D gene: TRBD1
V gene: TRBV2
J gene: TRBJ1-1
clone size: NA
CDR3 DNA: TGTGCCAGCAGTGGGCCGACAGGGACCACTGAAGCTTTCTTT
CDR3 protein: CASSGPTGTTEAFF

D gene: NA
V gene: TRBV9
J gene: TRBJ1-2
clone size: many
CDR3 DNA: TGTGCCAGCAGCGTGGCCCCCGAGTCGTATGGCTACACCTTC
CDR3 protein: CASSVAPESYGYTF

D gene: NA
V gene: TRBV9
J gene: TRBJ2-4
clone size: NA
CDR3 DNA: TGTGCCAGCAGCGTAGGGTGGGGGACAGCCAAAAACATTCAGTACTTC
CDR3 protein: CASSVGWGTAKNIQYF

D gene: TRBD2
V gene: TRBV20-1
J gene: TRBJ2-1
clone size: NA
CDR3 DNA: TGCAGTGCGCCCAGGACTAGCGGGGGAGACAGCTCCTACAATGAGCAGTTCTTC
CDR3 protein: CSAPRTSGGDSSYNEQFF

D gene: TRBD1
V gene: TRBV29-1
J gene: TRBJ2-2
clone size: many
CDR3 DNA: TGCAGCGTGCCCCGGGACAGCAACACCGGGGAGCTGTTTTTT
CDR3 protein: CSVPRDSNTGELFF

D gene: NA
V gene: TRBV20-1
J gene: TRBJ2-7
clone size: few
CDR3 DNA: TGCAGTGCTAGGGACAACTGGGGCGAAAGCTCCTACGAGCAGTACTTC
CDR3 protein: CSARDNWGESSYEQYF

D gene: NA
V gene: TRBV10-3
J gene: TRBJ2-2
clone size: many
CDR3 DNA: TGTGCCATCAGTGAAGACAGCACCGGGGAGCTGTTTTTT
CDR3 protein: CAISEDSTGELFF

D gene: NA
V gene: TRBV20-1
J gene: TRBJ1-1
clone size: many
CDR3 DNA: TGCAGTGCTACTATGTTTACGGGTACTGAAGCTTTCTTT
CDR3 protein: CSATMFTGTEAFF

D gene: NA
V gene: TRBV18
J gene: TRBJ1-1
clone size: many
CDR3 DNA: TGTGCCAGCTCACCAACGACAGGTCCGAACACTGAAGCTTTCTTT
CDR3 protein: CASSPTTGPNTEAFF

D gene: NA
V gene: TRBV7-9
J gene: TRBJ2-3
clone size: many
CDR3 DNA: TGTGCCAGCAAGGAATCGCCCCTTAGGGGCGCAGATACGCAGTATTTT
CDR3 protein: CASKESPLRGADTQYF

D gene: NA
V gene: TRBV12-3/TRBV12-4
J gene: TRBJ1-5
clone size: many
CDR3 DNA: TGTGCCAGCAGCTCTACAGGTCAGCCCCAGCATTTT
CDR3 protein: CASSSTGQPQHF

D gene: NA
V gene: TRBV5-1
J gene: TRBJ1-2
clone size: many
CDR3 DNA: TGCGCCAGCAGCTTGGGGCAGGGAGGAGGCGGCTACACCTTC
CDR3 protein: CASSLGQGGGGYTF

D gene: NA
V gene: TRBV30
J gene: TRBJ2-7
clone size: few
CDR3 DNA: TGTGCCTGGACTCCAGGCGTACTGAGCTACGAGCAGTACTTC
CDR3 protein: CAWTPGVLSYEQYF

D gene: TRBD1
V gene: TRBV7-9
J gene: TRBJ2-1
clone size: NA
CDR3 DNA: TGTGCCAGCAGCTTAGGGGGCCGGGACCCGACAGGGTCGAATGAGCAGTTCTTC
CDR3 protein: CASSLGGRDPTGSNEQFF

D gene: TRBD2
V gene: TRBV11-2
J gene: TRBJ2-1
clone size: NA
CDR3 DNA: TGTGCCAGCCGGGAGCGGGGGGATCCCTACAATGAGCAGTTCTTC
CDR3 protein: CASRERGDPYNEQFF

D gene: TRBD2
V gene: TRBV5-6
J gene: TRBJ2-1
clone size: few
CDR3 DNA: TGTGCCAGCAGTGGGCTAGCGGGGAGATCTGAGCAGTTCTTC
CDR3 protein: CASSGLAGRSEQFF

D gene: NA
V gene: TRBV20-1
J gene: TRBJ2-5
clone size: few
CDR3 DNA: TGCAGTGCTAGGGCCTCAGGGGAATGGGGCCGCGAGACCCAGTACTTC
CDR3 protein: CSARASGEWGRETQYF

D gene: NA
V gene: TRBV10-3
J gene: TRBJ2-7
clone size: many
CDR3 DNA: TGTGCCACGGGGCCCGGGGAGCTCGGGTACGAGCAGTACTTC
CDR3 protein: CATGPGELGYEQYF

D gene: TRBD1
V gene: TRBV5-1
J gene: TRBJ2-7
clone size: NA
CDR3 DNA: TGCGCCAGCAGCTCGACAGGGGGCTCCTCCTACGAGCAGTACTTC
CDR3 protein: CASSSTGGSSYEQYF

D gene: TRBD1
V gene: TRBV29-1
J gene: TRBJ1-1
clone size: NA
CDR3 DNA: TGCAGCGTTGCCGGGACAGGGCAGAACACTGAAGCTTTCTTT
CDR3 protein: CSVAGTGQNTEAFF

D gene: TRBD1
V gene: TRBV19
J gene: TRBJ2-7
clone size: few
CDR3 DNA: TGTGCCAGTAGTCTCCGGGACAGGGATGGCGAGCAGTACTTC
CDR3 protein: CASSLRDRDGEQYF

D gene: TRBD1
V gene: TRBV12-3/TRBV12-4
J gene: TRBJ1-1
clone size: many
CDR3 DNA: TGTGCCAGCAGTTTAGGACAGGGATCCGCTGAAGCTTTCTTT
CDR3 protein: CASSLGQGSAEAFF

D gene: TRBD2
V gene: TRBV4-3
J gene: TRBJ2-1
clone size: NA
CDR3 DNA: TGCGCCAGCAGCCATAGCGGGGGGGATTACAATGAGCAGTTCTTC
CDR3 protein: CASSHSGGDYNEQFF

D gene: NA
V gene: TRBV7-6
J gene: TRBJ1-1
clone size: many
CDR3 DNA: TGTGCCAGCACCCTGGGGGGGGCAGAGACTGAAGCTTTCTTT
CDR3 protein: CASTLGGAETEAFF

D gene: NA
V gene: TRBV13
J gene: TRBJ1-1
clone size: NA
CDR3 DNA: TGTGCCAGCAGCCCCCGAGGGGCCCTCAGAGGGACTGAAGCTTTCTTT
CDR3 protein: CASSPRGALRGTEAFF

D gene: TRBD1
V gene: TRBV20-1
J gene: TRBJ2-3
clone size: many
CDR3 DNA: TGCAGTGTTCGGACAGGCGGATATGATACGCAGTATTTT
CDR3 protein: CSVRTGGYDTQYF

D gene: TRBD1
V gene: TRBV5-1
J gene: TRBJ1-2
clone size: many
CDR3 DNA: TGCGCCAGCAGCTTGGACCCCACAGGGGCTGGCGGCTACACCTTC
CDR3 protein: CASSLDPTGAGGYTF

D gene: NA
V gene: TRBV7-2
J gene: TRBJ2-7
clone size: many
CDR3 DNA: TGTGCCAGCAGCGGGACCTCGGGTCTCGAGCAGTACTTC
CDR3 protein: CASSGTSGLEQYF

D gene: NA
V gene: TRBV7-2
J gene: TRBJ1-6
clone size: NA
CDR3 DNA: TGTGCCAGCACACGGAGTGGGGGGAATTCACCCCTCCACTTT
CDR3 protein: CASTRSGGNSPLHF

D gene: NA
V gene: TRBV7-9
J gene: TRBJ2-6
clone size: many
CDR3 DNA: TGTGCCAGCAGCTTTGCGGGATCCCGCTCTGGGGCCAACGTCCTGACTTTC
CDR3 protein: CASSFAGSRSGANVLTF

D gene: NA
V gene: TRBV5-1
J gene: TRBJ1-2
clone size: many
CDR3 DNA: TGCGCCAGCAGCCCATCTAATTATGGCTACACCTTC
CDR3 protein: CASSPSNYGYTF

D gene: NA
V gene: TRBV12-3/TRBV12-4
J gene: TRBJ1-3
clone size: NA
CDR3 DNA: TGTGCCAGCAGGTCAAGGACCGGGGTCAACACCATATATTTT
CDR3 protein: CASRSRTGVNTIYF

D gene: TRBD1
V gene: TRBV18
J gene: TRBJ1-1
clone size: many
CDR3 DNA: TGTGCCAGCTCACCATACGCAGGGGGCTTGAACACTGAAGCTTTCTTT
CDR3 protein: CASSPYAGGLNTEAFF

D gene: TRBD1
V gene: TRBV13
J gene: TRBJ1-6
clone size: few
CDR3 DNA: TGTGCCAGCAGCCCCTGGGACAGGAGCTCCTATAATTCACCCCTCCACTTT
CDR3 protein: CASSPWDRSSYNSPLHF

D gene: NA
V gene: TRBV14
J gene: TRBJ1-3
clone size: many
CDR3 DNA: TGTGCCAGCAGCCATCAGGTCTCTGGAAACACCATATATTTT
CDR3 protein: CASSHQVSGNTIYF

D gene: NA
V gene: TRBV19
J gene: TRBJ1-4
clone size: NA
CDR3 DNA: TGTGCCAGTAGTATGCGAGGGATAGGAACGTATATGTTTTTT
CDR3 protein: CASSMRGIGTYMFF

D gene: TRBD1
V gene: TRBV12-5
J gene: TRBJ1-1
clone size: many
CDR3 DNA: TGTGCTAGTGGACCGAGGGGGCCTCTCCTTATGAACACTGAAGCTTTCTTT
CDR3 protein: CASGPRGPLLMNTEAFF

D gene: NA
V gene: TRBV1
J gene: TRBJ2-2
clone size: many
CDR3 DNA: TGCACCAGCAGCCAAGCTAGAGCGGGGGGATACACCGGGGAGCTGTTTTTT
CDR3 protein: CTSSQARAGGYTGELFF

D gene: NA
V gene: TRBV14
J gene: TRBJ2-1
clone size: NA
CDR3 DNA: TGTGCCAGCAGCCAACAGCGGAATGAGCAGTTCTTC
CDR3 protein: CASSQQRNEQFF

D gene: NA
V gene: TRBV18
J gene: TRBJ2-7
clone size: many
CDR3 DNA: TGTGCCAGCTCACCAAGCGGGACAACCTCCTACGAGCAGTACTTC
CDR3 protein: CASSPSGTTSYEQYF

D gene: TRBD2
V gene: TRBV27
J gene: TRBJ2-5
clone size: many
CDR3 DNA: TGTGCCAGCAGTTTTATCGGGGGGGAGACCCAGTACTTC
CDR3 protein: CASSFIGGETQYF